These 27 T cell receptor beta chains share one sample of origin, sequenced in a study of T cells after yellow fever vaccination. TCRdb called the 5' RACE reads again in MiXCR, with one record for every CDR3 protein. The top ten clones hold around 3.1% of a sample with about 300,000 distinct CDR3 sequences, 8.5% to 10% of them seen once. Sequences were derived from CD4+ T cells sorted from PBMCs, sampled 5 days after the yellow fever booster vaccination. These receptors came from a man aged 18 to 35 who received the YFV17D yellow fever vaccine.

Of note for this clonotype: One base away lies a much larger clone, so this may be a sequencing read error. The J gene is TRBJ2-7, the V gene TRBV28, with unresolved D. CDR3 length: 14 amino acids. The V gene's germline CDR1 is MDHEN and CDR2 SYDVKM. V gave up 10 bases and J gave up 2 bases, with 18 bases separating them. CDR3 region: CATLSSGSAYEQYF. In nucleotides, the CDR3 is TGTGCCACCCTCAGTTCAGGCTCAGCCTACGAGCAGTACTTC.

This clonotype was observed many times. This sequence joins TRBV6-1 and TRBJ2-5, with 8 bases identical to TRBD2. The CDR3 consists of 15 residues. Germline V gene sequence: CDR1 MNHNS, CDR2 SASEGT. Trimming cost V 5 bases and J 4 bases; bases outside gene matches: 9. CDR3 residues: CASSPVGLGGETQYF. CDR3 nucleotide sequence: TGTGCCAGCAGTCCTGTGGGACTAGGTGGAGAGACCCAGTACTTC.

The sample holds many counts of this clonotype. The V and J genes are TRBV7-9 and TRBJ1-2; TRBD1 matches 7 bases. V dropped 5 bases and J dropped 0; count of bases not matched to a gene: 0. The CDR3 length is 13 residues. Germline lookup yields CDR1 SEHNR and CDR2 FQNEAQ (reference sequence). The CDR3 reads CASSGTANYGYTF. CDR3 sequence (DNA): TGTGCCAGCAGCGGGACAGCTAACTATGGCTACACCTTC. The whole variable domain, filled in from reference TRBV7-9 and TRBJ1-2, reads DTGVSQNPRHKITKRGQNVTFRCDPISEHNRLYWYRQTLGQGPEFLTYFQNEAQLEKSRLLSDRFSAERPKGSFSTLEIQRTEQGDSAMYLCASSGTANYGYTFGSGTRLTVV.

This clonotype has a handful of counts. The chain is built from TRBV7-9 and TRBJ2-5; 9 nucleotides match TRBD2. V lost 7 bases and J lost 5; bases outside the gene matches: 5. CDR1 SEHNR and CDR2 FQNEAQ come from the germline V gene (reference sequence). The CDR3 spans 13 residues. This CDR3 is CASKRGDGETQYF. CDR3 sequence (DNA): TGTGCCAGCAAGCGGGGGGACGGGGAGACCCAGTACTTC.

This clonotype has just a few counts. The chain uses TRBV6-4 and TRBJ2-3; TRBD2 matches 10 bases. The CDR3 is made up of 15 amino acids. Germline CDR1 reads MRHNA; CDR2 reads SNTAGT. With 8 bases clipped from V and 7 bases from J, the junction kept 12 bases outside the gene matches. The CDR3 here is CASSWTSGPGYTQYF. CDR3 coding DNA: TGTGCCAGCTCCTGGACTAGCGGCCCCGGGTATACGCAGTATTTT.

The genes are TRBV7-6 and TRBJ1-6, with D hard to call. Germline CDR1 reads SGHVS; CDR2 reads FNYEAQ. The V gene lost 5 bases and the J gene lost 2 bases, with 13 bases spanning the gap. There are 16 residues in the CDR3. CDR3 residues: CASSRTPAPYNSPLHF. CDR3 nucleotide sequence: TGTGCCAGCAGCCGGACCCCCGCCCCCTATAATTCACCCCTCCACTTT.

The rearrangement joins TRBV12-3 or TRBV12-4 to TRBJ1-2; weak D call: TRBD1 (6 bases). Trimming cost V 3 bases and J 9 bases, with 11 bases left between them. The CDR3 has 12 residues. As DNA, the CDR3 is TGTGCCAGCAGTTTGCAGGGGCTGAGCTACACCTTC. This sequence encodes CASSLQGLSYTF.

The rearrangement links TRBV7-9 to TRBJ2-2; D not resolved. Per the germline V gene, CDR1 is SEHNR and CDR2 is FQNEAQ (reference sequence). The V and J ends lost 8 bases and 3 bases respectively, with 4 bases between them. This CDR3 region has 11 residues. The CDR3 loop reads CASGDTGELFF. The CDR3 bases are TGTGCCAGCGGGGACACCGGGGAGCTGTTTTTT. Drawing the rest from reference TRBV7-9 and TRBJ2-2, the complete variable domain is DTGVSQNPRHKITKRGQNVTFRCDPISEHNRLYWYRQTLGQGPEFLTYFQNEAQLEKSRLLSDRFSAERPKGSFSTLEIQRTEQGDSAMYLCASGDTGELFFGEGSRLTVL.

This clonotype was found many times. V gene TRBV7-2 combines with J gene TRBJ2-7, with D uncertain. V was pared by 1 base and J by 7 bases, with 14 bases between. The CDR3 length is 14 residues. The germline CDR1 and CDR2 sequences are SGHTA and FQGNSA. CDR3 region: CASSLGAGPWEQYV. DNA for the CDR3: TGTGCCAGCAGCTTAGGGGCAGGTCCTTGGGAGCAGTACGTC.

This clonotype has a handful of counts. The junction does not match germline at one end; this may be a read error. This rearrangement joins TRBV28 to TRBJ2-4, with D uncertain. CDR1 MDHEN and CDR2 SYDVKM come from the germline V gene. This CDR3 contains 13 residues. CDR3 residues: CASSFSSWRLLHF. In nucleotides, the CDR3 is TGTGCCAGCAGTTTCTCTTCATGGCGTTTGCTCCACTTC. Using reference TRBV28 and TRBJ2-4 for the parts outside the CDR3, the full variable domain is DVKVTQSSRYLVKRTGEKVFLECVQDMDHENMFWYRQDPGLGLRLIYFSYDVKMKEKGDIPEGYSVSREKKERFSLILESASTNQTSMYLCASSFSSWRLLHFGAGTRLSVL.

This clonotype was seen a few times. The V and J genes are TRBV5-1 and TRBJ2-1, with a possible D match to TRBD2 (6 bases). Germline V gene sequence: CDR1 SGHRS, CDR2 YFSETQ. V was clipped by 0 bases and J by 0 bases, with 10 bases between them. The CDR3 has 16 amino acids. CDR3 in amino acids: CASSLAGGVSYNEQFF. CDR3 bases: TGCGCCAGCAGCTTGGCCGGGGGTGTCTCCTACAATGAGCAGTTCTTC.

The V gene is TRBV4-1, the J gene TRBJ1-5; D gene uncertain. This CDR3 region has 15 residues. In germline, CDR1 is MGHRA, CDR2 YSYEKL. V dropped 1 base and J dropped 7 bases, with 14 bases sitting between them. The CDR3 loop reads CASSQVGVLGQPQHF. CDR3 sequence (DNA): TGCGCCAGCAGCCAAGTCGGGGTACTAGGCCAGCCCCAGCATTTT.

V gene TRBV7-3 combines with J gene TRBJ1-2, with 9 bases lining up with TRBD1. V was clipped by 5 bases and J by 13 bases; unmatched bases: 11. Per germline, CDR1 SGHTA and CDR2 FQGTGA. The CDR3 loop spans 13 amino acids. CDR3 nucleotides: TGTGCCAGCAGCACCCGGACAGGGGAAGATGGCACCTTC. It encodes CASSTRTGEDGTF.

A few counts support this clonotype. The J gene is TRBJ2-5, the V gene TRBV7-3, with D tentatively TRBD1 (6 bases). The germline V gene has CDR1 SGHTA and CDR2 FQGTGA. Trimming shortened V by 3 bases and J by 5 bases, and 13 bases separated the two germline ends. CDR3 length: 14 amino acids. The CDR3 DNA reads as TGTGCCAGCAGCTTTGGGGGCGGCAAGGAGACCCAGTACTTC. Protein product: CASSFGGGKETQYF.

This chain links TRBV25-1 with TRBJ2-5; 7 bases are shared with TRBD1. The CDR3 is 16 amino acids. The V segment lost 3 bases and the J segment 2 bases; nucleotides outside the gene matches: 9. The V gene's germline CDR1 is MGHDK and CDR2 SYGVNS. The CDR3: CASSDVLGTVQETQYF. The CDR3 DNA follows: TGTGCCAGCAGTGATGTCCTCGGGACAGTTCAAGAGACCCAGTACTTC.

This clonotype was seen a few times. The rearrangement links TRBV7-9 to TRBJ1-3; 7 nucleotides match TRBD1. CDR3 length: 15 amino acids. CDR1 SEHNR and CDR2 FQNEAQ come from the germline V gene (reference sequence). The V gene end was trimmed by 8 bases and the J gene end by 3 bases; junction bases not matched to a gene: 10. CDR3 loop: CASALDRTSGNTIYF. Written as DNA, the CDR3 is TGTGCCAGCGCCCTGGACAGGACGAGTGGAAACACCATATATTTT.

The chain links TRBV29-1 to TRBJ2-5; D is possibly TRBD2 (6 bases). This CDR3 spans 15 amino acids. Trimming pared 1 base from V and 0 bases from J, leaving 12 bases between. Looked up from germline, CDR1 is SQVTM and CDR2 is ANQGSEA. CDR3 in amino acids: CSVEGVGDYQETQYF. CDR3 nucleotide sequence: TGCAGCGTTGAAGGGGTCGGGGACTACCAAGAGACCCAGTACTTC.

The chain carries TRBV6-2 or TRBV6-3 and TRBJ1-5; tentatively, D is TRBD1 (5 bases). The CDR3 is 13 amino acids. Deletions cut 6 bases from V and 6 bases from J, with 12 bases between. The germline V gene encodes CDR1 MNHEY and CDR2 SVGEGT. The CDR3 here is CASSRVSGQPQHF. CDR3 DNA sequence: TGTGCCAGCAGCAGGGTCTCGGGTCAGCCCCAGCATTTT.

The chain joins TRBV28 to TRBJ2-5, with TRBD2 matching 7 bases. CDR3 length: 14 amino acids. Germline V gene sequence: CDR1 MDHEN, CDR2 SYDVKM. V lost 3 bases to trimming and J lost 5 bases; unmatched junction nucleotides: 6. CDR3 in amino acids: CASSLGGLGETQYF. The CDR3 bases are TGTGCCAGCAGTTTGGGAGGGCTCGGGGAGACCCAGTACTTC.

This clonotype came up a few times. This chain joins TRBV7-2 and TRBJ2-5; the D gene is possibly TRBD1 (6 bases). The CDR3 has 16 residues. V lost 5 bases to trimming and J lost 1 base, with 17 bases between them. Germline CDR1 is SGHTA and CDR2 is FQGNSA. The DNA for the CDR3 is TGTGCCAGCAGCAGGAGTACAGGGAAAGGCCAAGAGACCCAGTACTTC. It encodes CASSRSTGKGQETQYF.

This clonotype occurred a few times. The rearrangement links TRBV6-5 to TRBJ2-1; D gene unclear. Germline CDR1 reads MNHEY; CDR2 reads SVGAGI. The CDR3 is 16 residues long. The ends were cut back, 0 bases at V and 2 bases at J, with 11 bases in the middle. CDR3 residues: CASSYSAPDTYNEQFF. CDR3 DNA sequence: TGTGCCAGCAGTTACTCAGCCCCTGACACCTACAATGAGCAGTTCTTC.

The chain carries TRBV10-3 and TRBJ2-7, with 7 positions matching TRBD1. Germline CDR1 is ENHRY and CDR2 is SYGVKD. V gave up 2 bases and J gave up 5 bases; unmatched junction bases: 0. The CDR3 spans 12 residues. The CDR3 loop reads CAISEDRDEQYF. In DNA form, the CDR3 reads TGTGCCATCAGTGAGGACAGGGACGAGCAGTACTTC.

This clonotype has more than one count but fewer than ten. The V call is TRBV5-4, the J call TRBJ2-2; maybe TRBD1 (6 bases). Looked up from germline, CDR1 is SGHNT and CDR2 is YYREEE (reference sequence). Trimming shortened V by 0 bases and J by 6 bases, and 9 bases separated the two germline ends. CDR3 length equals 14 residues. The CDR3 DNA sequence: TGTGCCAGCAGCTTGGGGCAGGGGCCCGGGGAGCTGTTTTTT. Amino acid sequence: CASSLGQGPGELFF.

This clonotype showed up just a few times. The chain carries TRBV7-2 and TRBJ1-2; TRBD1 is a possible D gene (6 bases). This CDR3 has 15 residues. Looked up from germline, CDR1 is SGHTA and CDR2 is FQGNSA. Trimming pared 8 bases from V and 4 bases from J, leaving 20 bases between. CDR3 in DNA: TGTGCCAGCTCCCTAAGACAGGCCTCTTTCTATGGCTACACCTTC. Amino acid sequence: CASSLRQASFYGYTF. Variable domain in full (rest from reference TRBV7-2 and TRBJ1-2): GAGVSQSPSNKVTEKGKDVELRCDPISGHTALYWYRQSLGQGLEFLIYFQGNSAPDKSGLPSDRFSAERTGGSVSTLTIQRTQQEDSAVYLCASSLRQASFYGYTFGSGTRLTVV.

This clonotype was detected many times. The chain is built from TRBV5-6 and TRBJ2-1; D unclear. Germline CDR1 is SGHDT and CDR2 is YYEEEE. V lost 2 bases and J 5 bases, leaving 11 bases between the germline ends. This CDR3 contains 14 residues. CDR3 coding DNA: TGTGCCAGCAGCTTAGTGACAACTGACAATGAGCAGTTCTTC. This gives the protein CASSLVTTDNEQFF. Complete variable domain (other parts from reference TRBV5-6 and TRBJ2-1): DAGVTQSPTHLIKTRGQQVTLRCSPKSGHDTVSWYQQALGQGPQFIFQYYEEEERQRGNFPDRFSGHQFPNYSSELNVNALLLGDSALYLCASSLVTTDNEQFFGPGTRLTVL.

This clonotype was seen a handful of times. The chain has TRBV9 and TRBJ2-1, with D uncertain. This CDR3 has 14 amino acids. The V and J ends lost 1 base and 0 bases respectively, with 5 bases between them. Germline V CDR1 and CDR2: SGDLS, YYNGEE. CDR3 bases: TGTGCCAGCAGCGTACAGAGCTCCTACAATGAGCAGTTCTTC. Residues: CASSVQSSYNEQFF.

About this clonotype: A much larger clone lies one base from this, so it may be a read error. The genes are TRBV5-1 and TRBJ2-5; 15 bases agree with TRBD2. The germline gives CDR1 SGHRS, CDR2 YFSETQ. V lost 4 bases, J lost 5 bases, and 9 bases stayed unmatched. CDR3 size: 17 residues. The CDR3 DNA is TGCGCCAGCAGCACCCGGACTAGCGGGGGGGTTCGGGAGACCCAGTACTTC. This encodes CASSTRTSGGVRETQYF.